This T cell receptor (beta chain) was observed in a study of T cells in Graves' hyperthyroidism and ophthalmopathy. Study as a whole: The initial diagnosis was the point when peripheral blood was collected, ahead of any treatment.

Regarding the study as a whole: Most clonotypes expanded in thyroid above 0.001 were likewise present in blood.

This clonotype was recorded at least ten times. Its antigen is unknown. The CDR3 loop spans 16 amino acids. Trimming cost V 5 bases and J 1 base, with 17 bases left between them. The germline gives CDR1 SEHNR, CDR2 FQNEAQ (reference sequence). For ophthalmopathy patients, the Clinical Activity Score was at least 3 and the NOSPECS grade at least 4; duration was under 3 months. TCR beta CDR3 regions were amplified from RNA transcripts. With the HTBI primer set, the TCR CDR3 went through a first round of RT-PCR. MiXCR, run by TCRdb on the multiplex PCR reads, gives a single entry per CDR3 protein. Of hundreds of thousands of distinct CDR3 sequences listed, around 24% are singletons.

The chain couples TRBV7-9 to TRBJ2-5; possibly TRBD2 for D (5 bases). Sample: blood. This receptor was taken from a woman aged 40 to 49 with Graves' ophthalmopathy. The CDR3 coding sequence is TGTGCCAGCAGCCCCGGGGATGGGGAACGCCAAGAGACCCAGTACTTC. This codes for CASSPGDGERQETQYF.